The T cell receptor beta chain under discussion was sequenced for a study of blood T cell repertoires in COVID-19. On the study more broadly: Sites across the United States, Italy and Spain contributed samples from acute and convalescent COVID-19. Nucleic acid was either cDNA or gDNA, and it came from T cells, B-cell-depleted T cells, or PBMCs.

How the authors handled the data: Amplification of reference gene primers provided the estimated nucleated cell counts. Sequencing was performed with immunoSEQ multiplex PCR; in TCRdb, only in-frame clones are kept and a portion is missing. For V, J and clone size, that table is used; D and trimming come from the DNA. The repertoire holds approximately 400,000 clones, approximately 80% seen once, with under 1.2% in the top ten. The germline gives CDR1 MGHRA, CDR2 YSYEKL. V lost 0 bases and J 5 bases, leaving 17 bases between the germline ends. The CDR3 extends over 16 amino acids. This rearrangement joins TRBV4-1 to TRBJ2-7; D is undetermined. The sample taken for sequencing was peripheral blood. This clonotype was sampled from a human donor with acute or convalescent COVID-19. The donor label of this sample is uncertain. As DNA, the CDR3 is TGCGCCAGCAGCCAAGACCCCGGTCTCCTCCCGGACGAGCAGTACTTC. As protein: CASSQDPGLLPDEQYF.